This is a list of T cell receptor beta chains from one sample in a study of beta chain features in type 1 diabetes. The repertoire was sequenced with immunoSEQ multiplex PCR; TCRdb's copy has only in-frame clones and lacks some. Seen here are 680,000 or so clones, 15% to 18% observed once, and the top ten hold about 0.093%. Sequenced sample: naive CD4+ T cells from blood. The receptor set was obtained from a man aged 18 to 35 in good health. The CDR3 runs from the conserved cysteine through the conserved F or W. The order of the fields is J gene, V gene, CDR3 protein.

>TRBJ2-1|TRBV4-1
CASSHPSGGYYNEQFF
>TRBJ2-6|TRBV7-8
CASRAGRSSGANVLTF
>TRBJ1-5|TRBV18
CASSSLLADQPQHF
>TRBJ1-2|TRBV10-3
CAISENRGIGYTF
>TRBJ2-3|TRBV7-9
CASSLGYRTDTQYF
>TRBJ2-1|TRBV9
CASSAPRENLGNEQFF
>TRBJ2-7|TRBV11-3
CASSSSGTGTYEQYF
>TRBJ1-3|TRBV6-1
CATLTGGLGNTIYF
>TRBJ1-1|TRBV28
CASTPGQGSTEAFF
>TRBJ2-7|TRBV10-3
CAISRQGYPYEQYF
>TRBJ2-5|TRBV28
CASSRTYRGRETQYF
>TRBJ1-2|TRBV13
CASSLAGTQTNYGYTF
>TRBJ2-7|TRBV18
CASSSKGDEQYF
>TRBJ1-2|TRBV6-4
CASRRAGGNYGYTF
>TRBJ2-6|TRBV7-9
CASSLDSGRFAGANVLTF
>TRBJ1-2|TRBV7-3
CASSSAGEGIYGYTF
>TRBJ2-7|TRBV7-2
CASSLERGAYEQYF
>TRBJ2-7|TRBV27
CASLRRQETYEQYF
>TRBJ1-4|TRBV25-1
CASSEAGTGRREKLFF
>TRBJ1-5|TRBV5-1
CASSLWGEDEPQHF
>TRBJ2-7|TRBV29-1
CSVLLQGQVASYEQYF
>TRBJ2-1|TRBV13
CASSLFRDFLAGGPVYNEQFF
>TRBJ1-1|TRBV9
CASSVEGQPNTEAFF
>TRBJ2-5|TRBV10-3
CAISESGGRGQETQYF
>TRBJ1-1|TRBV18
CASSPPKGAGTEAFF
>TRBJ1-3|TRBV9
CASSVAQSSGNTIYF
>TRBJ2-5|TRBV7-9
CASSLETQYF
>TRBJ2-7|TRBV28
CASRRGQVGEQYF
>TRBJ1-4|TRBV6-6
CASSKTGYEEKLFF
>TRBJ2-7|TRBV4-2
CASSQVGYEQYF
>TRBJ2-5|TRBV7-2
CASSSGTGGGETQYF
>TRBJ2-2|TRBV28
CASSEGAGELFF
>TRBJ1-4|TRBV11-2
CASSLWGSEKLFF
>TRBJ2-6|TRBV10-3
CAIRRGAGANVLTF
>TRBJ2-3|TRBV11-2
CASSQQGARTDTQYF
>TRBJ1-5|TRBV7-2
CASSLTGLEPQHF
>TRBJ2-2|TRBV7-9
CASSLAGEGGELFF
>TRBJ1-1|TRBV6-6
CASSYSGGDLTEAFF
>TRBJ1-5|TRBV2
CASTPWATNQPQHF
>TRBJ1-1|TRBV10-3
CAISETGTGRLNTEAFF
>TRBJ2-7|TRBV20-1
CSAEQAYEQYF
>TRBJ2-1|TRBV5-1
CASSALAGDYNEQFF
>TRBJ1-2|TRBV2
CASTIQGPGGYTF
>TRBJ1-2|TRBV18
CASSPLQATNYSGYTF
>TRBJ2-2|TRBV11-2
CASSGQGVAGELFF
>TRBJ2-3|TRBV19
CASSTLGTDTQYF
>TRBJ2-1|TRBV25-1
CASSESRLADYNEQFF
>TRBJ2-1|TRBV7-3
CASSLHPGTGGRNEQFF
>TRBJ2-3|TRBV6-6
CASSYTERPQYF
>TRBJ2-7|TRBV5-1
CASLGDMPNEQYF
>TRBJ2-3|TRBV29-1
CSVVEQGYSTDTQYF
>TRBJ2-7|TRBV5-1
CASSPAATYEQYF
>TRBJ1-5|TRBV7-8
CASNRGRSNQPQHF
>TRBJ2-7|TRBV10-3
CAISESIGLGEQYF
>TRBJ1-1|TRBV11-2
CASSLGTEAFF
>TRBJ2-3|TRBV5-4
CASSLGSLQKLSTDTQYF
>TRBJ1-2|TRBV5-4
CASSPAGTGKGGYTF
>TRBJ1-4|TRBV2
CASTKNNAGAEKLFF
>TRBJ2-2|TRBV2
CASRGDRVSGELFF